This T cell receptor beta chain was recovered during a study of blood T cell repertoires in COVID-19. About the research overall: Specimens from acute and convalescent COVID-19 originated in the United States, Italy and Spain.

Trimming removed 5 bases from V and 6 bases from J; junction bases left unmatched: 9. The CDR3 is 14 residues long. Germline lookup yields CDR1 LGHDT and CDR2 YNNKEL (reference sequence). Study processing details: Reference gene primers were amplified, and this amplification served to estimate nucleated cell counts. Sequencing used immunoSEQ multiplex PCR; TCRdb keeps in-frame clones, though not all of them. The DNA gave D and trimming, while V, J and clone size come from that table. The sample comprises about 250,000 clones, about 89% of which are singletons, and 0.94% rests with the top ten. The material sequenced was peripheral blood. This receptor was taken from a woman in her 40s who had recovered from COVID-19. The chain recombines TRBV3-1 (or the pseudogene TRBV3-2) with TRBJ2-7; 8 nucleotides agree with TRBD1. The CDR3: CASSSGQAWGEQYF. The CDR3 nucleotides read TGTGCCAGCAGCTCGGGACAGGCTTGGGGCGAGCAGTACTTC.